This T cell receptor (beta chain) was documented in a study of T cell responses to AZD1222 COVID-19 vaccine. Study at large: It was second doses at about 4 or about 12 weeks that were pooled.

Whole-study results and caveats: Donor demographics were predominantly white British with a female majority; clonal diversity may be underestimated. A reported finding is that nearly half of spike-specific TCRs target unmutated variant regions. Spike-specific TCR repertoires showed rising breadth and depth after two AZD1222 doses.

This CDR3 region has 15 residues. CDR1 and CDR2 (germline): MNHEY, SVGEGT. The V and J ends lost 1 base and 4 bases respectively, with 13 bases between them. Clones were read by immunoSEQ multiplex PCR, and TCRdb kept only the in-frame ones, dropping some. The repertoire holds more than 150,000 clones, with about 92% as singletons. With regard to this clone: Its antigen is as yet unknown.

V is TRBV6-2 or TRBV6-3 and J is TRBJ1-2, with D hard to call. The sequence derives from an adult in good health. The material sequenced was peripheral blood, taken on day 0 of AZD1222 vaccination. The CDR3: CASSYYADDRYGYTF. CDR3 sequence (DNA): TGTGCCAGCAGTTACTACGCCGACGACCGCTATGGCTACACCTTC.